This T cell receptor beta chain was retrieved from a study of vaccination and CD4 T cells after COVID-19. At the level of the study: Six male and four female convalescents took part, two of them Hispanic. Once diagnosed, patients had post-COVID samples drawn a median around 110 days later (range 35 to 161). Points from the study as a whole: The rise in median SARS-CoV-2-reactive clonotypes, from around 19 to 38, was not significant.

To note about this clonotype: Its antigen is not known.

TCRdb redid the calling of the PCR reads with MiXCR, one entry per CDR3 protein. This sample carries about 20,000 distinct CDR3 sequences, around 68% of them seen once, and the ten largest clones take approximately 0.97%. The sequenced sample was CD4+ T cells from blood, obtained before SARS-CoV-2 vaccination. The TCR comes from a human donor who had recovered from COVID-19.

The CDR3 spells CASRQGQTYEQYF. The CDR3 DNA reads as TGTGCCAGCAGGCAGGGACAGACCTACGAGCAGTACTTC. The chain joins TRBV12-3 or TRBV12-4 to TRBJ2-7; TRBD1 matches at 7 bases. Trimming took 6 bases from V and 2 from J; bases not matched to a gene: 4. This CDR3 is 13 amino acids long.